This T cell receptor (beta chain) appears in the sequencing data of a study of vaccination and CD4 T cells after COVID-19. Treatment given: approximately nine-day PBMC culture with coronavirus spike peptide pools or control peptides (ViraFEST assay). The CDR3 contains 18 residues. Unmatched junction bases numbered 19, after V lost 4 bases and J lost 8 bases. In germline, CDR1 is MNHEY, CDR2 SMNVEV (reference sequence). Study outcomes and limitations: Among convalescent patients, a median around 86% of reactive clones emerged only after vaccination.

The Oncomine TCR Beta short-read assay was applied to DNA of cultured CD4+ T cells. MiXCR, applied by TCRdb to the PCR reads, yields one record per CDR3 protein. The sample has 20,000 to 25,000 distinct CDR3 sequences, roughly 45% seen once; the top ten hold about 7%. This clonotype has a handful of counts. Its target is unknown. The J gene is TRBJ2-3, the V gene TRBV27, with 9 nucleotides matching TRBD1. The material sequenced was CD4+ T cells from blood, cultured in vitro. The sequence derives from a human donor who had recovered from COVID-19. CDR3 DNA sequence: TGTGCCAGCAGTTCCCTTAGGACAGGGGTCGGCATAAGAGGTACGCAGTATTTT. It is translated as CASSSLRTGVGIRGTQYF.